Presented here are 16 T cell receptor beta chains from one specimen sequenced in a study of T-cell reconstitution after alpha-beta-depleted transplantation in children listed by TCRdb under 2016. Libraries were constructed by PCR. Sequencer: Illumina HiSeq 2500. TCR library preparation used molecular barcoding, with unique molecular identifiers applied to normalize quantification of the TCRbeta repertoire. TCRdb took the public reads, trimmed them with fastp at Q25, ran MiXCR for clone calling and kept in-frame beta chains. Every CDR3 protein is listed once, alongside the most common genes and DNA of its rows. The sample table holds roughly 350,000 distinct CDR3 sequences, of which about 16% were seen once. The top ten clones comprise approximately 44% of the sample. The intended sense of this specimen's treatment or condition label: allogeneic hematopoietic cell transplantation with graft depleted of TCRalphabeta T cells and CD19 B cells.

Source: PBMCs, mostly from graft donor cells, taken 360 days after TCRalphabeta/CD19-depleted stem cell transplant. The source of these receptors is a male patient under 10 years old who had a stem cell transplant for acute lymphoblastic leukemia, so the T cells may come from the graft donor.

This clonotype was counted only a few times. CDR3 bases: TGCGCCAGCAGCCAAGATTCATCTCTAGATACGCAGTATTTT. The encoded protein is CASSQDSSLDTQYF. The gene calls are TRBV4-3 and TRBJ2-3; D is unresolved. V was pared by 0 bases and J by 5 bases, with 9 bases between. There are 14 residues in the CDR3. The V gene's germline CDR1 is LGHNA and CDR2 YSLEER.

This chain connects TRBV20-1 to TRBJ2-5, with TRBD2 matching 9 bases. Per germline, CDR1 DFQATT and CDR2 SNEGSKA (reference sequence). Unmatched junction bases numbered 13, after V lost 6 bases and J lost 2 bases. This CDR3 has 16 residues. CDR3 DNA sequence: TGCAGTGCCACCTACGCCGGGACTAGCAGACAAGAGACCCAGTACTTC. Its protein is CSATYAGTSRQETQYF.

This clonotype has a handful of counts. The genes are TRBV24-1 and TRBJ2-5, with TRBD2 identical over 9 bases. The junction had 7 bases not matched to a gene; V was cut back by 4 bases and J by 5 bases. CDR3 length: 15 residues. Germline CDR1 KGHDR, CDR2 SFDVKD. The CDR3 nucleotides are TGTGCCACCAGTGAACCAGCGGGAGGATCGGAGACCCAGTACTTC. It codes for CATSEPAGGSETQYF.

The chain couples TRBV12-3 or TRBV12-4 to TRBJ1-5; D is perhaps TRBD1 (6 bases). The last part of the DNA fits TRBJ2-3 better; the J call may be wrong. The CDR3 totals 15 residues. CDR3: CASSPGTHSNQPQYF. In DNA, the CDR3 is TGTGCCAGCAGCCCCGGGACACATAGCAATCAGCCCCAGTATTTT.

The chain joins TRBV20-1 to TRBJ2-3; D is unclear. The CDR3 has 14 amino acids. Germline CDR1 and CDR2: DFQATT and SNEGSKA (reference sequence). V was trimmed by 6 bases and J by 3 bases, leaving 16 bases between them. CDR3 in amino acids: CSARLGSATDTQYF. The DNA of the CDR3 is TGCAGTGCCCGTTTAGGGTCGGCTACAGATACGCAGTATTTT.

This rearrangement joins TRBV6-1 to TRBJ2-7, with D perhaps given as TRBD1 or TRBD2 (6 bases each). V dropped 8 bases and J dropped 2 bases, with 25 bases sitting between them. The germline V gene has CDR1 MNHNS and CDR2 SASEGT. The CDR3 spans 17 residues. The CDR3 DNA reads as TGTGCCAGCGGAAACATGGGGGCGGGAAGAGTCACCTACGAGCAGTACTTC. This sequence encodes CASGNMGAGRVTYEQYF.

The CDR3 coding sequence is TGTGCCAGCAGTTTTGGCCCCCGGGATCCAGATACGCAGTATTTT. Its protein product is CASSFGPRDPDTQYF. This chain connects TRBV12-3 or TRBV12-4 to TRBJ2-3; the D gene is possibly TRBD2 (5 bases). The CDR3 totals 15 residues. Trimming stripped 3 bases from V and 4 bases from J, with 14 bases between.

This clonotype has only a few counts. This rearrangement joins TRBV19 to TRBJ2-2, with D tentatively TRBD2 (6 bases). Germline V gene data show CDR1 as LNHDA and CDR2 as SQIVND (reference sequence). The CDR3 runs to 16 residues. Trimming shortened V by 4 bases and J by 1 base, and 13 bases separated the two germline ends. CDR3 region: CASSRRGPKNTGELFF. Written as DNA, the CDR3 is TGTGCCAGTAGTAGGCGGGGACCGAAGAACACCGGGGAGCTGTTTTTT.

In its sample, this clonotype was seen a few times. V is TRBV7-2 and J is TRBJ2-4; no firm D call. V lost 3 bases, J lost 1 base, and 4 bases lay in between. Per germline, CDR1 SGHTA and CDR2 FQGNSA. This CDR3 is 13 amino acids long. CDR3 DNA sequence: TGTGCCAGCAGCTTCAGTGCCAAAAACATTCAGTACTTC. Residues: CASSFSAKNIQYF.

This clonotype came up many times. Here the CDR3 reads CASSPRGANTEAFF. For the CDR3, the DNA is TGTGCCAGCAGCCCTAGGGGGGCTAACACTGAAGCTTTCTTT. The V gene is TRBV5-4, the J gene TRBJ1-1, with a tentative D call TRBD1 (6 bases). Germline values: CDR1 SGHNT, CDR2 YYREEE (reference sequence). Trimming cost V 4 bases and J 2 bases, with 12 bases left between them. The CDR3 consists of 14 residues.

This clonotype was seen only a few times. The chain joins TRBV6-2 or TRBV6-3 to TRBJ2-2; D gene uncertain. The CDR3 runs 14 residues. CDR1 is MNHEY and CDR2 is SVGEGT in the germline V gene. V was pared by 3 bases and J by 4 bases, with 9 bases between. The CDR3, as DNA: TGTGCCAGCAGTTATTTGCCCCGCACCGGGGAGCTGTTTTTT. Translating gives CASSYLPRTGELFF.

There are a few counts of this clonotype. V gene TRBV11-2 combines with J gene TRBJ2-3; D is undetermined. V lost 2 bases and J 2 bases, leaving 23 bases between the germline ends. In germline, CDR1 is SGHAT, CDR2 FQNNGV. The CDR3 spans 19 residues. The CDR3 reads CASSLTATRALFNTDTQYF. The CDR3 nucleotides are TGTGCCAGCAGCTTAACTGCGACAAGGGCCCTATTCAACACAGATACGCAGTATTTT.

This clonotype was detected only a few times. The chain carries TRBV12-3 or TRBV12-4 and TRBJ2-7; no clear D. V was clipped by 1 base and J by 0 bases, with 4 bases between them. The CDR3 spans 13 residues. CDR3 nucleotide sequence: TGTGCCAGCAGTTTAGTGGACTCCTACGAGCAGTACTTC. Amino acid sequence: CASSLVDSYEQYF.

The chain recombines TRBV7-8 with TRBJ2-3; the D gene is possibly TRBD1 (5 bases). The CDR3 has 16 amino acids. The V gene's germline CDR1 is SGHVS and CDR2 FQNEAQ. V gave up 7 bases and J gave up 1 base, with 18 bases separating them. CDR3 loop: CASTLSRAGRTDTQYF. The CDR3 DNA reads TGTGCCAGCACCCTAAGCAGGGCAGGGCGCACAGATACGCAGTATTTT.

Turning to this clonotype: The CDR3 does not end in the conserved phenylalanine or tryptophan, so this is likely a read error. The limits of the CDR3 on the DNA are not certain, so only TCRdb's listed CDR3 is given. The J gene is TRBJ1-1, the V gene TRBV28; the table's D call of TRBD1 was not tested on the DNA. Germline loops: CDR1 MDHEN, CDR2 SYDVKM. The CDR3 is 12 amino acids in total, end residues counted. The CDR3 reads CASSFWDRAPLV.

This clonotype showed up many times. The chain is built from TRBV5-1 and TRBJ2-2, with 7 bases matching TRBD2. CDR1 and CDR2 (germline): SGHRS, YFSETQ. There are 16 residues in the CDR3. The ends lost 4 bases at V and 5 bases at J; junction bases unmatched: 11. The DNA of the CDR3 is TGCGCCAGCAGCATGGGAGGGCCCTATCAGACCGGGGAGCTGTTTTTT. It translates to CASSMGGPYQTGELFF.